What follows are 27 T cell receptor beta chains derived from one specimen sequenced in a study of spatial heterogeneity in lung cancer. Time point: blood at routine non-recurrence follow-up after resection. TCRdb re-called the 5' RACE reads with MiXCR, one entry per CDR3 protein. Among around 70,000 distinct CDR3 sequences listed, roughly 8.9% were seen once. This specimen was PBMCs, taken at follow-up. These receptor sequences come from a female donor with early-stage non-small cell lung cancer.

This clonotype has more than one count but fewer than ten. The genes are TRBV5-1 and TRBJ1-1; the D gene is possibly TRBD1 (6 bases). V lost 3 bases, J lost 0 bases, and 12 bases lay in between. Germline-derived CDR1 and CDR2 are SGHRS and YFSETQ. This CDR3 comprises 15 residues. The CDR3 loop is CASSYRDGVNTEAFF. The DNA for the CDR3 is TGCGCCAGCAGCTACAGGGATGGAGTGAACACTGAAGCTTTCTTT.

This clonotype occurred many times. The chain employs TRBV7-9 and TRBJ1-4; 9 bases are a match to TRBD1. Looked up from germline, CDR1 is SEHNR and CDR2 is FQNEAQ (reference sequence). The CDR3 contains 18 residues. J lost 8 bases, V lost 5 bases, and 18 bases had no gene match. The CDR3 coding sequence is TGTGCCAGCAGCCACGTCCCGGGACAGGGAGGAAAAGGGGAAAAACTGTTTTTT. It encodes CASSHVPGQGGKGEKLFF. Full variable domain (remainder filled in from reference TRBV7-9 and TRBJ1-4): DTGVSQNPRHKITKRGQNVTFRCDPISEHNRLYWYRQTLGQGPEFLTYFQNEAQLEKSRLLSDRFSAERPKGSFSTLEIQRTEQGDSAMYLCASSHVPGQGGKGEKLFFGSGTQLSVL.

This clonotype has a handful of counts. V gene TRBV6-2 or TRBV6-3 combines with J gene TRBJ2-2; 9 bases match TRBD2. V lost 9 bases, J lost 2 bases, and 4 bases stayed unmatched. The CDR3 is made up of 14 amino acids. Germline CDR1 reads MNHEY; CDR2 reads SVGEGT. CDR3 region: CASRAGGNTGELFF. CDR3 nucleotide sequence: TGTGCCAGTAGAGCGGGAGGAAACACCGGGGAGCTGTTTTTT.

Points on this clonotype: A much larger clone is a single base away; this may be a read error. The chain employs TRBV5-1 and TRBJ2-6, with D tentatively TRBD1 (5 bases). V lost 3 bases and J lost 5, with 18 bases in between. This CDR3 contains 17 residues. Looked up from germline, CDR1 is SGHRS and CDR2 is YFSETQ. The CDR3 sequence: CASSSGAGFPRANVLTF. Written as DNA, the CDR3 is TGCGCCAGCAGCTCTGGGGCCGGGTTTCCTAGGGCCAACGTCCTGACTTTC.

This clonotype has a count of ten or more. For the CDR3, the DNA is TGCAGTGCCCAAGGGACTAACGAGCAGTACTTC. This gives the protein CSAQGTNEQYF. The V gene is TRBV20-1, the J gene TRBJ2-7, with 7 bases matching TRBD2. Germline values: CDR1 DFQATT, CDR2 SNEGSKA (reference sequence). The length of the CDR3 is 11 residues. V shed 6 bases and J 5 bases; nucleotides not matched to a gene: 4.

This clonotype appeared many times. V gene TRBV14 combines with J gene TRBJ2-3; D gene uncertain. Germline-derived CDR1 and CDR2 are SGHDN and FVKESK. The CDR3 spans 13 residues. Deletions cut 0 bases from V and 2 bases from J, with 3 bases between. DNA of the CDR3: TGTGCCAGCAGCCAAGATACCACAGATACGCAGTATTTT. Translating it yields CASSQDTTDTQYF. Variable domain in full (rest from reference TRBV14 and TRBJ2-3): EAGVTQFPSHSVIEKGQTVTLRCDPISGHDNLYWYRRVMGKEIKFLLHFVKESKQDESGMPNNRFLAERTGGTYSTLKVQPAELEDSGVYFCASSQDTTDTQYFGPGTRLTVL.

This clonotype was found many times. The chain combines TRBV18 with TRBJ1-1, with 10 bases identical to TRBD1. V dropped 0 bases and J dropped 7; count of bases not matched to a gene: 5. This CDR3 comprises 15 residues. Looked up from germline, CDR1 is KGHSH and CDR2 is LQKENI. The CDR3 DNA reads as TGTGCCAGCTCACCACCTGTTGGGACAGGGGTTGAAGCTTTCTTT. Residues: CASSPPVGTGVEAFF.

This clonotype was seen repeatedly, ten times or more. The chain's CDR3 is CASGRGQATPGNTIYF. The CDR3, as DNA: TGTGCCAGCGGACGGGGACAGGCGACGCCTGGAAACACCATATATTTT. The chain employs TRBV6-5 and TRBJ1-3; TRBD1 matches at 8 bases. The CDR3 runs to 16 residues. Losses at the gene ends were 8 bases for V and 2 bases for J; bases not matched to a gene: 11. The germline V gene has CDR1 MNHEY and CDR2 SVGAGI.

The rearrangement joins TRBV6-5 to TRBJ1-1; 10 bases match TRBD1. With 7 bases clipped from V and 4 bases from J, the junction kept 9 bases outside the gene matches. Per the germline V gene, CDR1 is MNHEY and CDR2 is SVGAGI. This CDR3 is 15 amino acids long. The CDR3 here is CASTRGGQGSTEAFF. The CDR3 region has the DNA TGTGCCAGCACCCGGGGGGGACAGGGGAGCACTGAAGCTTTCTTT.

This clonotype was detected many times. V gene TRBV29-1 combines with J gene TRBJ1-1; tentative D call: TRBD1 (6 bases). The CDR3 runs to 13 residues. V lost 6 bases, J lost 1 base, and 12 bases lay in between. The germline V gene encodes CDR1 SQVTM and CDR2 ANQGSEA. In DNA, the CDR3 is TGCAGCGTGGGGGAGGGGGAGAACACTGAAGCTTTCTTT. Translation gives CSVGEGENTEAFF.

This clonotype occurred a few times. The CDR3 loop is CATSRESGPKSYNEQFF. In nucleotides, the CDR3 is TGTGCCACCAGCAGAGAATCAGGGCCCAAGTCCTACAATGAGCAGTTCTTC. V gene TRBV15 combines with J gene TRBJ2-1; possibly TRBD1 for D (5 bases). V shed 0 bases and J shed 1 base, with 13 bases lying between them. The germline V gene has CDR1 LNHNV and CDR2 YYDKDF (reference sequence). The CDR3 spans 17 residues.

The CDR3 protein is CSAAGGGAPGYTF. In DNA form, the CDR3 reads TGCAGTGCCGCCGGGGGGGGCGCGCCTGGCTACACCTTC. V gene TRBV20-1 combines with J gene TRBJ1-2; D is perhaps TRBD1 (6 bases). V was trimmed by 6 bases and J by 7 bases, leaving 18 bases between them. There are 13 residues in the CDR3. The germline CDR1 and CDR2 sequences are DFQATT and SNEGSKA (reference sequence).

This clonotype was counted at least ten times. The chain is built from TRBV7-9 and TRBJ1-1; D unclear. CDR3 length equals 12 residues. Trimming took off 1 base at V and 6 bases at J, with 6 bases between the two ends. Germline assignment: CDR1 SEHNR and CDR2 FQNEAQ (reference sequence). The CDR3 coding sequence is TGTGCCAGCAGCTTAGGAGGGCCTGAAGCTTTCTTT. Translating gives CASSLGGPEAFF.

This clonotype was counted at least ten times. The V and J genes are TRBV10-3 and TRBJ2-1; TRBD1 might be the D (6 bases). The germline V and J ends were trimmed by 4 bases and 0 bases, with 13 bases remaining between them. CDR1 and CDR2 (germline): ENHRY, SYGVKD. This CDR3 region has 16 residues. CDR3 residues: CAISGDTRSSYNEQFF. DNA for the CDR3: TGTGCCATCAGTGGGGACACCCGGAGCTCCTACAATGAGCAGTTCTTC.

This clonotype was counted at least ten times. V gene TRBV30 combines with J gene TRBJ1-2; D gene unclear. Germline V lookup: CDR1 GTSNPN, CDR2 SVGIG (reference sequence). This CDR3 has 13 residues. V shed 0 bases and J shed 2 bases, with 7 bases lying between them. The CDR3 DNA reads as TGTGCCTGGAGTGTACTAACAAACTATGGCTACACCTTC. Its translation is CAWSVLTNYGYTF.

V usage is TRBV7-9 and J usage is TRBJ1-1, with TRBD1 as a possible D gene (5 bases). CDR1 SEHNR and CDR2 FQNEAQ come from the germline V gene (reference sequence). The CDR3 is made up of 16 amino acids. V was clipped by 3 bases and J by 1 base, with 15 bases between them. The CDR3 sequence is CASSFGPLGQNTEAFF. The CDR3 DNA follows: TGTGCCAGCAGCTTCGGGCCCCTGGGGCAGAACACTGAAGCTTTCTTT.

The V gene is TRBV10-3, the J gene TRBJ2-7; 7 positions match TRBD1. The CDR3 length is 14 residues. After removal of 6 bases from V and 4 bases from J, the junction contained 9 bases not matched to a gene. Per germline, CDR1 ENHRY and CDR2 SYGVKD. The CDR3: CAISLDRLKYEQYF. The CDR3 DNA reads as TGTGCCATCAGCCTGGACAGGCTGAAGTACGAGCAGTACTTC.

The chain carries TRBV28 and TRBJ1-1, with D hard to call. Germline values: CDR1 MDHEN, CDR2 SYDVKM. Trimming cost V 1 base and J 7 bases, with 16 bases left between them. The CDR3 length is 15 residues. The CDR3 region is CASSLYGIRTVEAFF. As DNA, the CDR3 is TGTGCCAGCAGTTTATACGGGATACGGACGGTTGAAGCTTTCTTT.

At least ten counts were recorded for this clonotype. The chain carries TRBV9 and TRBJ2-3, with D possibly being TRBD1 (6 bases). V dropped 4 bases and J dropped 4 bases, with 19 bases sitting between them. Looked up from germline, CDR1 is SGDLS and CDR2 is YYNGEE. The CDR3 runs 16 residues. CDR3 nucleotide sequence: TGTGCCAGCAGCATTATGGGGGCAGGAGTCCCAGATACGCAGTATTTT. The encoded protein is CASSIMGAGVPDTQYF.

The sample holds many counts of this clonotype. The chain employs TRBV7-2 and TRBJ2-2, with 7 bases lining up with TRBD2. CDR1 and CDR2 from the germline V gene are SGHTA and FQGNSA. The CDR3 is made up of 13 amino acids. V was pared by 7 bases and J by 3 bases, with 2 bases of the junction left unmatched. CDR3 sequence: CASTRGDTGELFF. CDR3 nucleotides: TGTGCCAGCACCCGGGGGGACACCGGGGAGCTGTTTTTT.

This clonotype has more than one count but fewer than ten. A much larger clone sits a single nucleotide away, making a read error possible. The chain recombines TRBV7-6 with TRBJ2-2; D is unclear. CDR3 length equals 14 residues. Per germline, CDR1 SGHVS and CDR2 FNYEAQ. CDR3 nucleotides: TGTGTCAGCAGCTTTAGGGTGAACACCGGGGAGCTGTTTTTT. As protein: CVSSFRVNTGELFF.

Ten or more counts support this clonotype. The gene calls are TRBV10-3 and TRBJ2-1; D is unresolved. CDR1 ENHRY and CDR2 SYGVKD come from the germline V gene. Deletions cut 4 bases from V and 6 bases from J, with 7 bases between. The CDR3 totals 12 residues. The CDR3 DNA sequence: TGTGCCATCAGTGGCTGGGGCAATGAGCAGTTCTTC. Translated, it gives CAISGWGNEQFF.

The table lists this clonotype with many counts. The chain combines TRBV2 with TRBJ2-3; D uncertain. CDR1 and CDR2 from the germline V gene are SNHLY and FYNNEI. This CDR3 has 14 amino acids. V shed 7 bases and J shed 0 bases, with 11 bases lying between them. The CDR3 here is CASNIRGSTDTQYF. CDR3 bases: TGTGCCAGCAACATCCGCGGCAGCACAGATACGCAGTATTTT.

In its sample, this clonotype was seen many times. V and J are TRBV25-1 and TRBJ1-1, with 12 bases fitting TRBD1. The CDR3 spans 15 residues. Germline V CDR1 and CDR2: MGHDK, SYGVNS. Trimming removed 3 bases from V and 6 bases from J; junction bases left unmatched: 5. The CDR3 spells CASSDPGQGAPEAFF. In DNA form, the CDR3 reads TGTGCCAGCAGTGATCCGGGACAGGGGGCGCCTGAAGCTTTCTTT.

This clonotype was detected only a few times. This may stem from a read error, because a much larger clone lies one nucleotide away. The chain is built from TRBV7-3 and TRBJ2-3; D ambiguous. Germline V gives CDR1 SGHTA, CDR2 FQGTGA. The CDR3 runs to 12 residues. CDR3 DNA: TGTGTCAGCAGCTTAAATTCAGATACGCAGTATTTT. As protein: CVSSLNSDTQYF.

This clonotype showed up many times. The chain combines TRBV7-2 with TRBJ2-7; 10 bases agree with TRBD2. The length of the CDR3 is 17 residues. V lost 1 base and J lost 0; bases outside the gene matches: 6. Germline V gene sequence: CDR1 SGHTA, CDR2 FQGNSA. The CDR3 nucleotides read TGTGCCAGCAGCTTAGTGGGGACTAGCGAGAGCTCCTACGAGCAGTACTTC. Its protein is CASSLVGTSESSYEQYF.

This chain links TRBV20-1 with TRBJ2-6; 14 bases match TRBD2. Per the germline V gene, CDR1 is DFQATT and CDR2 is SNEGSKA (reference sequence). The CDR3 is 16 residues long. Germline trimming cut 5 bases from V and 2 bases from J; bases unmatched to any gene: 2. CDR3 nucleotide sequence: TGCAGTGCTCCGGGACTAGCGGGAGCTGGGGCCAACGTCCTGACTTTC. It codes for CSAPGLAGAGANVLTF.